Presented here are 32 T cell receptor beta chains from one specimen sequenced in a study of cytomegalovirus exposure and HLA in healthy donors. This PCR relied on a set of 60 Vbeta primers and 13 Jbeta primers. Only in-frame clones appear in the TCRdb table, and some are missing; sequencing was by immunoSEQ multiplex PCR. This sample has some 130,000 clones; about 80% occur once, and the top ten carry about 6.5%. The sample taken for sequencing was PBMCs. Receptors originate from a middle-aged man in good health and CMV-seropositive.

The chain uses TRBV9 and TRBJ1-6; no clear D gene. The CDR3 consists of 13 residues. The germline V and J ends were trimmed by 4 bases and 7 bases, with 9 bases remaining between them. Germline assignment: CDR1 SGDLS and CDR2 YYNGEE. The CDR3 DNA reads as TGTGCCAGCAGCTCCCGCCGGAATTCACCCCTCCACTTT. This codes for CASSSRRNSPLHF.

The chain recombines TRBV4-1 with TRBJ1-5; 8 nucleotides line up with TRBD1. J lost 4 bases, V lost 2 bases, and 4 bases had no gene match. Looked up from germline, CDR1 is MGHRA and CDR2 is YSYEKL. CDR3 length: 15 residues. The CDR3 DNA sequence: TGCGCCAGCAGCCAACGGACAGGGCGGAATCAGCCCCAGCATTTT. Encoded protein: CASSQRTGRNQPQHF.

In its sample, this clone was seen a few times. The V and J genes are TRBV6-5 and TRBJ1-2; 9 nucleotides match TRBD1. CDR1 is MNHEY, CDR2 SVGAGI, per germline. The CDR3 consists of 15 residues. V lost 5 bases to trimming and J lost 5 bases; unmatched junction nucleotides: 9. As DNA, the CDR3 is TGTGCCAGCAGTCCTTTCACAGGGGGCGATTATGGCTACACCTTC. Its translation: CASSPFTGGDYGYTF.

The chain combines TRBV5-5 with TRBJ2-1; 11 positions match TRBD1. The germline V gene has CDR1 SGHKS and CDR2 YYEKEE (reference sequence). The CDR3 length is 15 residues. With V trimmed by 3 bases and J by 6 bases, 5 bases remained unmatched. In DNA, the CDR3 is TGTGCCAGCAGCTCCCCGGGACAGGGGGGCAATGAGCAGTTCTTC. This codes for CASSSPGQGGNEQFF. The whole variable domain, remainder taken from reference TRBV5-5 and TRBJ2-1, is DAGVTQSPTHLIKTRGQQVTLRCSPISGHKSVSWYQQVLGQGPQFIFQYYEKEERGRGNFPDRFSARQFPNYSSELNVNALLLGDSALYLCASSSPGQGGNEQFFGPGTRLTVL.

The rearrangement joins TRBV6-5 to TRBJ2-7; D may be TRBD2 (6 bases). This CDR3 is 14 amino acids long. Trimming shortened V by 7 bases and J by 1 base, and 14 bases separated the two germline ends. The germline V gene has CDR1 MNHEY and CDR2 SVGAGI. CDR3 DNA: TGTGCCAGCAAATTCGGTCGGGGGTCCTACGAGCAGTACTTC. The encoded protein is CASKFGRGSYEQYF.

CDR3 loop: CASRPREGVSNEQFF. The CDR3 DNA follows: TGTGCCAGCAGACCCAGGGAAGGGGTGAGCAATGAGCAGTTCTTC. This chain joins TRBV7-2 and TRBJ2-1, with D perhaps TRBD1 (5 bases). Germline CDR1 and CDR2: SGHTA and FQGNSA. Trimming pared 6 bases from V and 6 bases from J, leaving 18 bases between. This CDR3 has 15 residues.

The chain joins TRBV25-1 to TRBJ2-5, with D tentatively TRBD2 (5 bases). Germline V CDR1 and CDR2: MGHDK, SYGVNS. The V gene lost 4 bases and the J gene lost 5 bases, with 11 bases spanning the gap. This CDR3 contains 13 residues. CDR3 loop: CASSAPRGETQYF. The CDR3 region has the DNA TGTGCCAGCAGTGCTCCCCGCGGGGAGACCCAGTACTTC.

V usage is TRBV7-9 and J usage is TRBJ2-3; D is undetermined. Germline V gene lookup returns CDR1 SEHNR and CDR2 FQNEAQ (reference sequence). The CDR3 consists of 14 residues. Trimming removed 5 bases from V and 0 bases from J, with 9 bases in between. CDR3 in amino acids: CASSPAASTDTQYF. The CDR3 coding sequence is TGTGCCAGCAGCCCCGCGGCTAGCACAGATACGCAGTATTTT.

The chain links TRBV7-2 to TRBJ1-2, with 10 bases fitting TRBD1. The CDR3 extends over 15 amino acids. Trimming took 4 bases from V and 4 from J; bases not matched to a gene: 6. Germline V gives CDR1 SGHTA, CDR2 FQGNSA. The CDR3 DNA reads TGTGCCAGCAGCTCCCGACAGGGGGCAGGCTATGGCTACACCTTC. It codes for CASSSRQGAGYGYTF.

This chain joins TRBV19 and TRBJ1-1; D gene unclear. Between the trimmed V and J ends, which lost 5 bases and 0 bases, there was a span of 7 bases. The V gene's germline CDR1 is LNHDA and CDR2 SQIVND (reference sequence). The CDR3 is 13 amino acids. CDR3 DNA sequence: TGTGCCAGTAGTCTACAGATGAACACTGAAGCTTTCTTT. Translated, it gives CASSLQMNTEAFF.

A few counts support this clone. The V call is TRBV11-2, the J call TRBJ1-2; TRBD1 matches at 9 bases. V lost 1 base, J lost 4 bases, and 7 bases stayed unmatched. The CDR3 contains 16 residues. Germline-derived CDR1 and CDR2 are SGHAT and FQNNGV. CDR3 DNA sequence: TGTGCCAGCAGCTTAGGGGGGACAGGGAGCCTCTATGGCTACACCTTC. Amino acid sequence: CASSLGGTGSLYGYTF.

V is TRBV5-4 and J is TRBJ2-5, with a tentative D call TRBD1 (5 bases). The CDR3 has 13 residues. Germline lookup yields CDR1 SGHNT and CDR2 YYREEE (reference sequence). V dropped 4 bases and J dropped 4 bases, with 11 bases sitting between them. CDR3 in amino acids: CASSIRQPETQYF. CDR3 in DNA: TGTGCCAGCAGCATCCGACAGCCAGAGACCCAGTACTTC.

The chain carries TRBV6-5 and TRBJ2-3; 8 nucleotides align to TRBD2. The V and J ends lost 2 bases and 2 bases, in that order; junction bases with no gene match: 6. Germline V gene data show CDR1 as MNHEY and CDR2 as SVGAGI. The CDR3 totals 16 residues. The CDR3 DNA reads TGTGCCAGCAGTTACAGCACTAGCGGTCACACAGATACGCAGTATTTT. Encoded protein: CASSYSTSGHTDTQYF.

This clone was recorded only once. The chain joins TRBV7-2 to TRBJ2-1; D is unclear. This CDR3 is built from 14 residues. CDR1 and CDR2 from the germline V gene are SGHTA and FQGNSA. Trimming pared 0 bases from V and 1 base from J, leaving 4 bases between. CDR3 sequence reads: CASSLAQSYNEQFF. CDR3 DNA: TGTGCCAGCAGCTTAGCCCAGTCCTACAATGAGCAGTTCTTC.

The rearrangement joins TRBV4-2 to TRBJ1-5; no clear D gene. The CDR3 runs to 16 residues. CDR1 is LGHNA, CDR2 YNFKEQ, per germline. Trimming took 0 bases from V and 0 from J, leaving 9 bases between them. The CDR3 reads CASSQETSGSNQPQHF. The CDR3 DNA reads as TGTGCCAGCAGCCAAGAAACGTCGGGTAGCAATCAGCCCCAGCATTTT.

The V and J genes are TRBV7-9 and TRBJ1-1; no definite D call. The V end lost 1 base, the J end lost 3 bases, and 6 bases lay between the germline ends. This CDR3 is 13 amino acids long. Germline CDR1 reads SEHNR; CDR2 reads FQNEAQ (reference sequence). The CDR3 spells CASSLERDTEAFF. CDR3 in DNA: TGTGCCAGCAGCTTAGAGCGGGACACTGAAGCTTTCTTT. Full variable domain (rest looked up from reference TRBV7-9 and TRBJ1-1): DTGVSQNPRHKITKRGQNVTFRCDPISEHNRLYWYRQTLGQGPEFLTYFQNEAQLEKSRLLSDRFSAERPKGSFSTLEIQRTEQGDSAMYLCASSLERDTEAFFGQGTRLTVV.

V usage is TRBV10-3 and J usage is TRBJ2-1; 14 bases agree with TRBD2. There are 16 residues in the CDR3. Germline CDR1 and CDR2: ENHRY and SYGVKD. With 4 bases clipped from V and 7 bases from J, the junction kept 6 bases outside the gene matches. This CDR3 reads CAISATSGRARNEQFF. CDR3 nucleotide sequence: TGTGCCATCAGTGCGACTAGCGGGAGGGCAAGAAATGAGCAGTTCTTC.

The chain is built from TRBV30 and TRBJ1-2, with D possibly TRBD1 on 5 matching bases. Germline V gene sequence: CDR1 GTSNPN, CDR2 SVGIG (reference sequence). There are 13 residues in the CDR3. V lost 2 bases and J 8 bases, leaving 15 bases between the germline ends. This chain's CDR3 is CAWSLGGERGYTF. DNA of the CDR3: TGTGCCTGGAGTCTTGGGGGGGAAAGAGGCTACACCTTC.

In its sample, this clone was seen a few times. The chain combines TRBV7-2 with TRBJ1-5; 7 bases agree with TRBD1. This CDR3 region has 14 residues. Germline V lookup: CDR1 SGHTA, CDR2 FQGNSA. With 1 base clipped from V and 6 bases from J, the junction kept 3 bases outside the gene matches. The CDR3 nucleotides are TGTGCCAGCAGCTTAGGGCAGGGGGTTCAGCCCCAGCATTTT. Translation: CASSLGQGVQPQHF. The variable domain in full, with the rest retrieved from reference TRBV7-2 and TRBJ1-5, is GAGVSQSPSNKVTEKGKDVELRCDPISGHTALYWYRQSLGQGLEFLIYFQGNSAPDKSGLPSDRFSAERTGGSVSTLTIQRTQQEDSAVYLCASSLGQGVQPQHFGDGTRLSIL.

CDR3 in amino acids: CAISGSGTGYYGYTF. CDR3 nucleotides: TGTGCCATCAGTGGATCGGGGACAGGGTACTATGGCTACACCTTC. The rearrangement uses TRBV10-3 and TRBJ1-2, with 9 bases identical to TRBD1. Germline loops: CDR1 ENHRY, CDR2 SYGVKD. The CDR3 has 15 amino acids. J gave up 3 bases and V 4 bases, and 6 bases lay outside the gene matches.

The J gene is TRBJ1-1, the V gene TRBV7-9, with D possibly being TRBD1 (5 bases). The CDR3 sequence is 16 residues long. With 5 bases removed from V and 4 bases from J, the gap between germline ends came to 20 bases. In germline, CDR1 is SEHNR, CDR2 FQNEAQ (reference sequence). The CDR3 DNA is TGTGCCAGCAGCGGGGGACTGCGGACGCCACTCACTGAAGCTTTCTTT. Protein: CASSGGLRTPLTEAFF.

The chain carries TRBV18 and TRBJ2-2; a weak D match, TRBD1 (5 bases). The CDR3 is 14 residues long. Per the germline V gene, CDR1 is KGHSH and CDR2 is LQKENI. Trimming shortened V by 0 bases and J by 8 bases, and 10 bases separated the two germline ends. Here the CDR3 DNA reads TGTGCCAGCTCACCACCGTCCAGGGCAGGGGAGCTGTTTTTT. It specifies CASSPPSRAGELFF.

The V call is TRBV6-4, the J call TRBJ2-3, with 7 bases that match TRBD2. The CDR3 contains 15 residues. V shed 3 bases and J 0 bases; nucleotides not matched to a gene: 3. Germline assignment: CDR1 MRHNA and CDR2 SNTAGT. The CDR3 sequence is CASSDGGGSTDTQYF. The CDR3 DNA reads as TGTGCCAGCAGTGATGGGGGGGGAAGCACAGATACGCAGTATTTT.

The chain is built from TRBV11-3 and TRBJ1-2; D is undetermined. This CDR3 contains 16 residues. The germline V gene has CDR1 SGHNT and CDR2 YENEEA. The V end was cut by 5 bases, the J end by 4 bases, with 20 bases between. CDR3 sequence: CASSPEGRGGSYGYTF. The CDR3 coding sequence is TGTGCCAGCAGCCCCGAGGGCCGTGGAGGCTCCTATGGCTACACCTTC. The full variable domain, rest sourced from reference TRBV11-3 and TRBJ1-2, is EAGVVQSPRYKIIEKKQPVAFWCNPISGHNTLYWYLQNLGQGPELLIRYENEEAVDDSQLPKDRFSAERLKGVDSTLKIQPAELGDSAVYLCASSPEGRGGSYGYTFGSGTRLTVV.

This chain connects TRBV5-1 to TRBJ1-1, with 9 positions matching TRBD1. J lost 3 bases, V lost 4 bases, and 10 bases had no gene match. Germline CDR1 reads SGHRS; CDR2 reads YFSETQ. The CDR3 length is 16 residues. This CDR3 is CASSKIPWTGDTEAFF. As DNA, the CDR3 is TGCGCCAGCAGCAAAATTCCTTGGACAGGGGACACTGAAGCTTTCTTT.

V gene TRBV13 combines with J gene TRBJ2-3, with D possibly matching TRBD1 (5 bases). The CDR3 has 15 amino acids. Looked up from germline, CDR1 is PRHDT and CDR2 is FYEKMQ (reference sequence). Deletions cut 5 bases from V and 2 bases from J, with 14 bases between. CDR3 sequence reads: CASSPGAATTDTQYF. The DNA of the CDR3 is TGTGCCAGCAGCCCTGGGGCAGCTACCACAGATACGCAGTATTTT.

The chain uses TRBV29-1 and TRBJ1-2; D gene unclear. The germline CDR1 and CDR2 sequences are SQVTM and ANQGSEA. The CDR3 contains 12 residues. Trimming took off 3 bases at V and 0 bases at J, with 5 bases between the two ends. The CDR3 nucleotides are TGCAGCGTTGACCTAGCTAACTATGGCTACACCTTC. Residues: CSVDLANYGYTF.

The chain is built from TRBV5-1 and TRBJ1-6; D remains unclear. This CDR3 spans 16 amino acids. The germline gives CDR1 SGHRS, CDR2 YFSETQ. The germline V and J ends were trimmed by 5 bases and 7 bases, with 19 bases remaining between them. The DNA of the CDR3 is TGCGCCAGCAGATTCGAAGGCGGCACTCCGAATTCACCCCTCCACTTT. This codes for CASRFEGGTPNSPLHF.

The CDR3 sequence: CASSLVRGDTQYF. The CDR3 coding sequence is TGTGCCAGCAGCTTAGTAAGGGGTGATACGCAGTATTTT. J is TRBJ2-3 and V is TRBV11-3, with D tentatively TRBD1 (5 bases). CDR3 size: 13 residues. The germline V gene encodes CDR1 SGHNT and CDR2 YENEEA. V lost 1 base and J lost 6, with 8 bases in between. Supplemented by reference TRBV11-3 and TRBJ2-3, the full variable domain reads EAGVVQSPRYKIIEKKQPVAFWCNPISGHNTLYWYLQNLGQGPELLIRYENEEAVDDSQLPKDRFSAERLKGVDSTLKIQPAELGDSAVYLCASSLVRGDTQYFGPGTRLTVL.

This rearrangement joins TRBV4-1 to TRBJ2-7; tentatively, D is TRBD2 (6 bases). CDR3 length: 16 residues. In germline, CDR1 is MGHRA, CDR2 YSYEKL. V was clipped by 4 bases and J by 3 bases, with 19 bases between them. This CDR3 is CASSPRGDGRDYEQYF. The CDR3 nucleotides read TGCGCCAGCAGCCCCCGAGGGGACGGGAGAGACTACGAGCAGTACTTC.

The chain has TRBV5-4 and TRBJ2-4; 8 bases are a match to TRBD2. This CDR3 spans 17 amino acids. J gave up 6 bases and V 2 bases, and 13 bases lay outside the gene matches. Germline lookup yields CDR1 SGHNT and CDR2 YYREEE (reference sequence). CDR3 sequence reads: CASSFSLGLAGRNIQYF. Here the CDR3 DNA reads TGTGCCAGCAGCTTTTCCCTCGGGCTAGCGGGCCGAAACATTCAGTACTTC.

The chain recombines TRBV6-6 with TRBJ1-2; tentatively, D is TRBD1 (6 bases). From germline, CDR1 is MNHNY and CDR2 SVGAGI (reference sequence). V was cut by 5 bases and J by 1 base, with 8 bases left in between. CDR3 size: 13 residues. The CDR3 sequence: CASSPGVNYGYTF. The CDR3, as DNA: TGTGCCAGCAGTCCAGGGGTTAACTATGGCTACACCTTC.